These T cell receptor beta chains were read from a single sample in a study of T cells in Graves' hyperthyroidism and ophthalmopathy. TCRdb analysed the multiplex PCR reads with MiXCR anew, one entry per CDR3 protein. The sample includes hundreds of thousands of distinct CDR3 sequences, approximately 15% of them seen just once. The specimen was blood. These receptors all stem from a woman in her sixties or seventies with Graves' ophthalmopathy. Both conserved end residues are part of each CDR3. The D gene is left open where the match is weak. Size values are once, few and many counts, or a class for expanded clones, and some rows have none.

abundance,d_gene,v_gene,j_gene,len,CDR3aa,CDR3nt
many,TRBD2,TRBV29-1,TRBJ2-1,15,CSVGSGRGYYNEQFF,TGCAGCGTTGGGAGCGGGAGGGGTTACTACAATGAGCAGTTCTTC
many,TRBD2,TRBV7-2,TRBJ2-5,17,CASSLRGASGSRGTQYF,TGTGCCAGCAGCCTAAGGGGGGCTAGCGGGAGTAGGGGGACCCAGTACTTC
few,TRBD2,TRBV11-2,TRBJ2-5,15,CASSLPGLAAGAQYF,TGTGCCAGCAGCTTGCCGGGACTAGCGGCAGGAGCCCAGTACTTC
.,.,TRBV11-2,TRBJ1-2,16,CASSPPLTTDPYGYTF,TGTGCCAGCAGCCCTCCTCTTACGACGGATCCTTATGGCTACACCTTC
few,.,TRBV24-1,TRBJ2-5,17,CATSDHSTSPIQETQYF,TGTGCCACCAGTGACCATTCTACTAGCCCCATACAAGAGACCCAGTACTTC
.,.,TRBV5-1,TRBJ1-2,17,CASSFEGPGTFNYGYTF,TGCGCCAGCAGCTTCGAGGGGCCCGGAACTTTTAACTATGGCTACACCTTC
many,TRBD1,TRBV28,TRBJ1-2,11,CASRTGYGYTF,TGTGCCAGTAGGACAGGCTATGGCTACACCTTC
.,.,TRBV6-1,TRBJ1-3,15,CASSQGPLLGNTIYF,TGTGCCAGCAGTCAGGGGCCTCTGCTTGGAAACACCATATATTTT
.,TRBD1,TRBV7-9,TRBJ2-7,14,CASSTDREDYEQYF,TGTGCCAGCAGCACCGACAGGGAAGACTACGAGCAGTACTTC
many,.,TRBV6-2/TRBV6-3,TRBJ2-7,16,CASSKGPSDLTGEQYF,TGTGCCAGCAGTAAGGGACCTAGCGATCTGACTGGCGAGCAGTACTTC
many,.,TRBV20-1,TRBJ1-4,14,CSAPTGGGREKLFF,TGCAGTGCTCCTACCGGCGGGGGCAGGGAAAAACTGTTTTTT
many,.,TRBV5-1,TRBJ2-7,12,CASRLDRYEQYF,TGCGCCAGCAGACTGGACCGCTACGAGCAGTACTTC
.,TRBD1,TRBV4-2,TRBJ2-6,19,CASSQAGTGNRSGANVLTF,TGTGCCAGCAGCCAGGCCGGGACAGGGAACCGCTCTGGGGCCAACGTCCTGACTTTC
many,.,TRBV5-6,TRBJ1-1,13,CASSLRGATEAFF,TGTGCCAGCAGCTTGCGGGGGGCCACTGAAGCTTTCTTT
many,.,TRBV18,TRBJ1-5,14,CASSPVAGYQPQHF,TGTGCCAGCTCACCGGTGGCAGGGTATCAGCCCCAGCATTTT
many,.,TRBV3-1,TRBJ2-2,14,CASSQRPSTGELFF,TGTGCCAGCAGCCAACGTCCGAGCACCGGGGAGCTGTTTTTT
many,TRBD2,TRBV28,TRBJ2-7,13,CASMSGNDGEQYF,TGTGCCAGCATGAGCGGGAATGATGGCGAGCAGTACTTC
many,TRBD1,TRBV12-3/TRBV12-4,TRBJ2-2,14,CASSRTGGSGELFF,TGTGCCAGCAGCCGGACAGGGGGTTCCGGGGAGCTGTTTTTT
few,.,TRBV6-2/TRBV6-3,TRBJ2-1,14,CASMETYQYNEQFF,TGTGCCAGCATGGAGACCTATCAATACAATGAGCAGTTCTTC
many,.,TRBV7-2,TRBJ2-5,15,CASSLAGWYQETQYF,TGTGCCAGCAGCTTAGCGGGGTGGTATCAAGAGACCCAGTACTTC
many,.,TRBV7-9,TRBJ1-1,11,CASSSLSEAFF,TGTGCCAGCAGCTCCCTATCGGAAGCTTTCTTT
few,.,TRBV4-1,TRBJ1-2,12,CASSPSSGGYTF,TGCGCCAGCAGCCCGTCCTCGGGGGGCTACACCTTC
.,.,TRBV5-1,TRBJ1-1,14,CASSLGQLYTEAFF,TGCGCCAGCAGCTTGGGACAGTTATACACTGAAGCTTTCTTT
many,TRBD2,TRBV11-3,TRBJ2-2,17,CASSRTSGNANTGELFF,TGTGCCAGCAGCAGGACTAGCGGGAACGCGAACACCGGGGAGCTGTTTTTT
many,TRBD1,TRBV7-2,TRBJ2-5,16,CASRRQGARGRETQYF,TGTGCCAGCAGACGACAGGGGGCTAGAGGCCGAGAGACCCAGTACTTC
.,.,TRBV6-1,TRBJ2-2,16,CASTDEGRNPGGELFF,TGTGCCAGCACCGACGAGGGGAGGAACCCGGGCGGGGAGCTGTTTTTT
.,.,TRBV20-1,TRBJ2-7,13,CSASHDRAYEQYF,TGCAGTGCTAGCCATGACAGAGCCTACGAGCAGTACTTC
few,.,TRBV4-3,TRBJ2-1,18,CASSQEEGGTVPYNEQFF,TGCGCCAGCAGCCAAGAAGAGGGCGGAACAGTTCCTTACAATGAGCAGTTCTTC
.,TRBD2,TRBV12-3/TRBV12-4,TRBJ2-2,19,CASSFELTGTSVNTGELFF,TGTGCCAGCAGTTTTGAACTGACCGGGACTAGCGTTAATACCGGGGAGCTGTTTTTT
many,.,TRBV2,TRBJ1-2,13,CASSEREHYGYTF,TGTGCCAGCAGTGAACGGGAACACTATGGCTACACCTTC
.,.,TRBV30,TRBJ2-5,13,CAWSPSRGETQYF,TGTGCCTGGTCCCCGAGCAGGGGAGAGACCCAGTACTTC
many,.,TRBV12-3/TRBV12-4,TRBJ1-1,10,CASVATEAFF,TGTGCCAGCGTCGCCACGGAAGCTTTCTTT
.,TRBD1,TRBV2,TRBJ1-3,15,CASSAGGSYGNTIYF,TGTGCCAGCAGTGCAGGGGGAAGTTATGGAAACACCATATATTTT
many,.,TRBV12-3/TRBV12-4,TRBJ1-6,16,CASTRGVSSYNSPLHF,TGTGCCAGCACGCGGGGCGTGAGCTCCTATAATTCACCCCTCCACTTT
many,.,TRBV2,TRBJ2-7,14,CAGTRDSGLGEQYF,TGTGCCGGCACCCGGGATTCGGGGCTCGGGGAGCAGTACTTC
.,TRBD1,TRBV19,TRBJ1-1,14,CASSMTGGYTEAFF,TGTGCCAGTAGTATGACAGGGGGCTACACTGAAGCTTTCTTT
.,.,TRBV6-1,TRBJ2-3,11,CASTESDTQYF,TGTGCCAGCACCGAGTCAGATACGCAGTATTTT
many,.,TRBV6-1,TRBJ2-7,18,CASSYQLSGRGTNYEQYF,TGTGCCAGCAGTTACCAACTCTCGGGGAGGGGGACAAATTACGAGCAGTACTTC
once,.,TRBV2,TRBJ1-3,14,CASSDQVSGNTIYF,TGTGCCAGCAGTGACCAGGTCTCTGGAAACACCATATATTTT
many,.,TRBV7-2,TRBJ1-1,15,CASSLSAGMNTEAFF,TGTGCCAGCAGCTTATCAGCTGGCATGAACACTGAAGCTTTCTTT
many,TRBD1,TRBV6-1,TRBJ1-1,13,CASTYPGGSEAFF,TGTGCCAGCACGTATCCAGGGGGGTCTGAAGCTTTCTTT
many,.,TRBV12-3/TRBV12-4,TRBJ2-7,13,CASSFTGQEEQYF,TGTGCCAGCAGTTTTACGGGGCAAGAAGAGCAGTACTTC
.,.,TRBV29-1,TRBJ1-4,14,CSVSSGSLYEKLFF,TGCAGCGTCTCATCAGGGTCTTTATACGAAAAACTGTTTTTT
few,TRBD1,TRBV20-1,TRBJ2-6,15,CSAMGQNSGANVLTF,TGCAGTGCTATGGGACAGAACTCTGGGGCCAACGTCCTGACTTTC
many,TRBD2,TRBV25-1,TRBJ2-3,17,CASSDVTSGGPGDTQYF,TGTGCCAGCAGCGATGTGACTAGCGGGGGCCCGGGAGATACGCAGTATTTT
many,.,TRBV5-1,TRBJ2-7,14,CASSSTGLNYEQYF,TGCGCCAGCAGCTCCACGGGGCTTAACTACGAGCAGTACTTC
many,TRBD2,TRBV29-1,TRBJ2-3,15,CSGTGTSGRTDTQYF,TGCAGCGGTACCGGGACTAGCGGGCGCACAGATACGCAGTATTTT
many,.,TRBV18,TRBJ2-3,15,CASSPPTGSTDTQYF,TGTGCCAGCTCACCACCGACAGGTAGCACAGATACGCAGTATTTT
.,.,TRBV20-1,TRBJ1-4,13,CSAPGETNEKLFF,TGCAGTGCCCCAGGGGAAACTAATGAAAAACTGTTTTTT
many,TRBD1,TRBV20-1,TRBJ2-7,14,CSASSGTGGNEQYF,TGCAGTGCTAGTTCCGGGACAGGGGGAAACGAGCAGTACTTC
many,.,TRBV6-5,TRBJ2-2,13,CASSYSIGGELFF,TGTGCCAGCAGTTACTCGATAGGCGGGGAGCTGTTTTTT
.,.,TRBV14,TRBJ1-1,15,CASSQVQGRNTEAFF,TGTGCCAGCAGCCAAGTTCAGGGAAGGAACACTGAAGCTTTCTTT
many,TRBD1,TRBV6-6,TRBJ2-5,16,CASSYGPGQRQETQYF,TGTGCCAGCAGTTACGGACCGGGACAGAGACAAGAGACCCAGTACTTC
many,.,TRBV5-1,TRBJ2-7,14,CASSQRTDSYEQYF,TGCGCCAGCAGCCAACGGACGGACTCCTACGAGCAGTACTTC
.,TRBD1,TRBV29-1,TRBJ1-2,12,CSVGQGDHGYTF,TGCAGCGTTGGGCAGGGGGACCATGGCTACACCTTC
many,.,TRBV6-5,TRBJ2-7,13,CASSYGETYEQYF,TGTGCCAGCAGTTACGGCGAAACCTACGAGCAGTACTTC
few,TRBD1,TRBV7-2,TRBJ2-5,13,CASRQGAWETQYF,TGTGCCAGCAGGCAGGGGGCCTGGGAGACCCAGTACTTC
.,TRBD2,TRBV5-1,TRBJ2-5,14,CASSFSTSGETQYF,TGCGCCAGCAGCTTTTCGACTAGCGGAGAGACCCAGTACTTC
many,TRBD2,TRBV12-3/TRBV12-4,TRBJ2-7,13,CASRLAGGNEQYF,TGTGCCAGCAGACTAGCGGGAGGGAACGAGCAGTACTTC